This passage covers 26 T cell receptor beta chains from one sample sequenced in a study of cytotoxic CD8 clonotypes in ibrutinib-treated CLL. The repertoire was sequenced with immunoSEQ multiplex PCR; TCRdb's copy has only in-frame clones and lacks some. The repertoire holds some 200,000 clones, roughly 65% seen once, with about 6.2% in the top ten. Source: PBMCs, taken after 12 months of ibrutinib treatment. The receptors come from a human donor with chronic lymphocytic leukemia.

J is TRBJ2-6 and V is TRBV27; 12 bases are a match to TRBD2. This CDR3 has 18 amino acids. Germline loops: CDR1 MNHEY, CDR2 SMNVEV (reference sequence). V lost 5 bases to trimming and J lost 0 bases; unmatched junction nucleotides: 5. In DNA, the CDR3 is TGTGCCAGCAGTACATCTAGCGGGAGGGCCTCTGGGGCCAACGTCCTGACTTTC. Protein product: CASSTSSGRASGANVLTF. Full variable domain (rest looked up from reference TRBV27 and TRBJ2-6): EAQVTQNPRYLITVTGKKLTVTCSQNMNHEYMSWYRQDPGLGLRQIYYSMNVEVTDKGDVPEGYKVSRKEKRNFPLILESPSPNQTSLYFCASSTSSGRASGANVLTFGAGSRLTVL.

The CDR3 reads CASNSQGIDTEAFF. The DNA for the CDR3 is TGTGCCAGCAACTCCCAGGGTATCGACACTGAAGCTTTCTTT. The chain carries TRBV6-5 and TRBJ1-1, with a tentative D call TRBD1 (5 bases). The CDR3 sequence is 14 residues long. Trimming stripped 7 bases from V and 3 bases from J, with 15 bases between. Germline lookup yields CDR1 MNHEY and CDR2 SVGAGI.

The chain recombines TRBV5-8 with TRBJ2-5; 10 bases align to TRBD1. Looked up from germline, CDR1 is SGHTS and CDR2 is YDEGEE. V shed 4 bases, J shed 0 bases, and the junction held 6 bases outside the gene matches. This CDR3 spans 16 amino acids. The CDR3 protein is CASSLGTGAYQETQYF. DNA of the CDR3: TGTGCCAGCAGCCTTGGGACAGGGGCCTACCAAGAGACCCAGTACTTC.

This clone appeared a single time. The chain couples TRBV7-9 to TRBJ2-1, with D unclear. This CDR3 comprises 16 residues. The V gene lost 1 base and the J gene lost 5 bases, with 15 bases spanning the gap. CDR1 is SEHNR, CDR2 FQNEAQ, per germline (reference sequence). CDR3 in DNA: TGTGCCAGCAGCTTAGTGGGCCTGGGCCTTGACAATGAGCAGTTCTTC. This encodes CASSLVGLGLDNEQFF. The whole variable domain, filled in from reference TRBV7-9 and TRBJ2-1, reads DTGVSQNPRHKITKRGQNVTFRCDPISEHNRLYWYRQTLGQGPEFLTYFQNEAQLEKSRLLSDRFSAERPKGSFSTLEIQRTEQGDSAMYLCASSLVGLGLDNEQFFGPGTRLTVL.

This chain connects TRBV15 to TRBJ1-2; unclear D gene. This CDR3 has 15 amino acids. Trimming pared 0 bases from V and 6 bases from J, leaving 14 bases between. The V gene's germline CDR1 is LNHNV and CDR2 YYDKDF (reference sequence). The CDR3 sequence: CATSREVRGRNGYTF. The CDR3 DNA sequence: TGTGCCACCAGCAGAGAGGTCAGAGGAAGGAATGGCTACACCTTC.

The chain is built from TRBV10-3 and TRBJ2-2; 10 nucleotides align to TRBD1. The CDR3 has 14 amino acids. CDR1 ENHRY and CDR2 SYGVKD come from the germline V gene. The V gene end was trimmed by 4 bases and the J gene end by 6 bases; junction bases not matched to a gene: 2. CDR3 protein: CAISGGQGSGELFF. In DNA form, the CDR3 reads TGTGCCATCAGTGGGGGACAGGGGTCCGGGGAGCTGTTTTTT.

The chain employs TRBV6-5 and TRBJ1-4; 8 nucleotides agree with TRBD1. Per germline, CDR1 MNHEY and CDR2 SVGAGI. The CDR3 length is 15 residues. V lost 6 bases and J lost 5; bases outside the gene matches: 8. The CDR3, as DNA: TGTGCCAGCAGACCCACAGGGGGGCCAAATGAAAAACTGTTTTTT. This translates into CASRPTGGPNEKLFF.

This clone was seen a few times. This sequence joins TRBV7-2 and TRBJ2-3, with 7 bases fitting TRBD2. The germline V gene encodes CDR1 SGHTA and CDR2 FQGNSA. The CDR3 has 13 amino acids. Trimming at V came to 5 bases and at J to 6 bases, leaving 5 bases not matched to a gene. The CDR3 coding sequence is TGTGCCAGCAGCCCCAATAGCGGGGATACGCAGTATTTT. Translated: CASSPNSGDTQYF.

The chain carries TRBV4-1 and TRBJ1-1; 8 nucleotides agree with TRBD1. CDR3 length: 16 amino acids. Germline trimming cut 3 bases from V and 3 bases from J; bases unmatched to any gene: 9. Per germline, CDR1 MGHRA and CDR2 YSYEKL. The CDR3 sequence: CASSQLTGVLDTEAFF. DNA of the CDR3: TGCGCCAGCAGCCAGTTGACAGGGGTTTTGGACACTGAAGCTTTCTTT.

This rearrangement joins TRBV2 to TRBJ1-2, with D unclear. Looked up from germline, CDR1 is SNHLY and CDR2 is FYNNEI. V lost 4 bases and J lost 2, with 8 bases in between. This CDR3 is built from 13 residues. The CDR3, as DNA: TGTGCCAGCAGTGGGGAACGGAACTATGGCTACACCTTC. Translation: CASSGERNYGYTF.

This chain uses TRBV5-6 with TRBJ1-3; TRBD1 aligns across 9 bases. Germline CDR1 is SGHDT and CDR2 is YYEEEE. Trimming cost V 3 bases and J 4 bases; bases outside gene matches: 11. This CDR3 comprises 17 residues. The DNA of the CDR3 is TGTGCCAGCAGCTCTAGAGCCGGGACAGGGCGGGGAAACACCATATATTTT. As protein: CASSSRAGTGRGNTIYF.

The chain couples TRBV30 to TRBJ1-2; 11 nucleotides agree with TRBD1. V was clipped by 1 base and J by 7 bases; unmatched bases: 8. Looked up from germline, CDR1 is GTSNPN and CDR2 is SVGIG (reference sequence). The CDR3 runs 15 residues. CDR3 coding DNA: TGTGCCTGGAGTGCCCGGACAGGGGGCCTCGGTGGCTACACCTTC. It encodes CAWSARTGGLGGYTF.

The CDR3 DNA sequence: TGTGCCATCAGTGACCTCTTAAATGAGCAGTTCTTC. Amino acid sequence: CAISDLLNEQFF. The rearrangement uses TRBV10-3 and TRBJ2-1; no definite D call. Germline-derived CDR1 and CDR2 are ENHRY and SYGVKD. Trimming took off 3 bases at V and 7 bases at J, with 7 bases between the two ends. This CDR3 is 12 amino acids long.

The chain has TRBV7-8 and TRBJ2-7; 7 bases fit TRBD2. With V trimmed by 5 bases and J by 3 bases, 19 bases remained unmatched. CDR3 length equals 18 residues. From germline, CDR1 is SGHVS and CDR2 FQNEAQ. This CDR3 reads CASSLPGSGPSGSYEQYF. The CDR3 DNA is TGTGCCAGCAGCCTCCCTGGTAGCGGGCCTTCGGGGAGCTACGAGCAGTACTTC.

Only a few counts were recorded for this clone. This rearrangement joins TRBV5-1 to TRBJ2-5; a weak D match, TRBD1 (5 bases). Trimming shortened V by 0 bases and J by 1 base, and 7 bases separated the two germline ends. CDR3 length: 14 residues. Per germline, CDR1 SGHRS and CDR2 YFSETQ. As DNA, the CDR3 is TGCGCCAGCAGCTTGGTGGGGCGCCAAGAGACCCAGTACTTC. Translated: CASSLVGRQETQYF.

This chain joins TRBV5-1 and TRBJ2-7; no reliable D call. Trimming removed 4 bases from V and 0 bases from J, with 14 bases in between. Germline CDR1 and CDR2: SGHRS and YFSETQ. CDR3 length: 15 residues. CDR3 coding DNA: TGCGCCAGCAGCCCCACTAACTCCCTCTCCTACGAGCAGTACTTC. It codes for CASSPTNSLSYEQYF. The whole variable domain, filled in from reference TRBV5-1 and TRBJ2-7, reads KAGVTQTPRYLIKTRGQQVTLSCSPISGHRSVSWYQQTPGQGLQFLFEYFSETQRNKGNFPGRFSGRQFSNSRSEMNVSTLELGDSALYLCASSPTNSLSYEQYFGPGTRLTVT.

The V call is TRBV5-1, the J call TRBJ2-1; D is perhaps TRBD2 (5 bases). The germline CDR1 and CDR2 sequences are SGHRS and YFSETQ. The CDR3 contains 17 residues. Trimming shortened V by 1 base and J by 0 bases, and 14 bases separated the two germline ends. CDR3 in DNA: TGCGCCAGCAGCTTGTTCCCAGCGGTGAGCTCCTACAATGAGCAGTTCTTC. Its translation is CASSLFPAVSSYNEQFF.

The V gene is TRBV30, the J gene TRBJ2-7; the match to TRBD1 covers 10 bases. The CDR3 runs 15 residues. From germline, CDR1 is GTSNPN and CDR2 SVGIG (reference sequence). With V trimmed by 0 bases and J by 2 bases, 4 bases remained unmatched. CDR3 residues: CAWSVGTGATYEQYF. Written as DNA, the CDR3 is TGTGCCTGGAGTGTCGGGACAGGGGCCACCTACGAGCAGTACTTC. Based on the CDR3 plus reference TRBV30 and TRBJ2-7, the full variable domain is SQTIHQWPATLVQPVGSPLSLECTVEGTSNPNLYWYRQAAGRGLQLLFYSVGIGQISSEVPQNLSASRPQDRQFILSSKKLLLSDSGFYLCAWSVGTGATYEQYFGPGTRLTVT.

The rearrangement joins TRBV30 to TRBJ2-7; TRBD2 matches 9 bases. V trimming: 3 bases; J trimming: 4 bases; junction bases outside the gene matches: 4. The CDR3 is 13 amino acids. Germline V CDR1 and CDR2: GTSNPN, SVGIG (reference sequence). In DNA, the CDR3 is TGTGCCTGGAGAGTAGCGGGAGTTTACGAGCAGTACTTC. Translated: CAWRVAGVYEQYF.

The chain uses TRBV7-3 and TRBJ2-2; no reliable D call. The CDR3 runs to 12 residues. V was pared by 3 bases and J by 4 bases, with 3 bases between. Germline CDR1 reads SGHTA; CDR2 reads FQGTGA. The CDR3: CASSFPTGELFF. CDR3 bases: TGTGCCAGCAGCTTTCCCACCGGGGAGCTGTTTTTT.

This clone has a single count. The gene calls are TRBV5-6 and TRBJ1-5; D not resolved. Between the trimmed V and J ends, which lost 8 bases and 3 bases, there was a span of 21 bases. The CDR3 has 16 amino acids. Per germline, CDR1 SGHDT and CDR2 YYEEEE. The CDR3 loop reads CASTRDGSLPNQPQHF. DNA for the CDR3: TGTGCCAGTACCCGTGATGGGTCCTTACCCAATCAGCCCCAGCATTTT. The variable domain in full, with the rest retrieved from reference TRBV5-6 and TRBJ1-5, is DAGVTQSPTHLIKTRGQQVTLRCSPKSGHDTVSWYQQALGQGPQFIFQYYEEEERQRGNFPDRFSGHQFPNYSSELNVNALLLGDSALYLCASTRDGSLPNQPQHFGDGTRLSIL.

The rearrangement joins TRBV15 to TRBJ1-5; no clear D. This CDR3 is built from 14 residues. The V end was cut by 0 bases, the J end by 2 bases, with 5 bases between. Germline V lookup: CDR1 LNHNV, CDR2 YYDKDF (reference sequence). CDR3 in amino acids: CATSRDFGNQPQHF. The CDR3, as DNA: TGTGCCACCAGCAGAGATTTCGGCAATCAGCCCCAGCATTTT.

This chain connects TRBV6-6 to TRBJ1-4; perhaps TRBD1 as D (5 bases). The germline V gene has CDR1 MNHNY and CDR2 SVGAGI (reference sequence). Trimming cost V 4 bases and J 7 bases, with 16 bases left between them. The CDR3 length is 15 residues. CDR3 nucleotide sequence: TGTGCCAGCAGTTTTCCAGGACAAGGGACTGAAAAACTGTTTTTT. It encodes CASSFPGQGTEKLFF.

This clone was counted a single time. The V and J genes are TRBV7-9 and TRBJ1-2; a possible D gene is TRBD1 (6 bases). The CDR3 length is 15 residues. The V end was cut by 3 bases, the J end by 6 bases, with 17 bases between. Looked up from germline, CDR1 is SEHNR and CDR2 is FQNEAQ (reference sequence). CDR3 sequence (DNA): TGTGCCAGCAGCTTTCCCTTTTTCAGGACAGATGGCTACACCTTC. Its translation: CASSFPFFRTDGYTF.

This chain joins TRBV27 and TRBJ1-1, with D uncertain. With 0 bases removed from V and 0 bases from J, the gap between germline ends came to 11 bases. Germline V gene data show CDR1 as MNHEY and CDR2 as SMNVEV (reference sequence). This CDR3 has 16 residues. CDR3 nucleotides: TGTGCCAGCAGTTTATCGACCGGATCCGTGAACACTGAAGCTTTCTTT. It is translated as CASSLSTGSVNTEAFF.

CDR3 DNA: TGCGCCAGCAGCACCCGCCCCAGCGGGAGGTGGGAGACCCAGTACTTC. Translating it yields CASSTRPSGRWETQYF. V is TRBV5-1 and J is TRBJ2-5; TRBD2 agrees at 9 bases. V dropped 4 bases and J dropped 5; count of bases not matched to a gene: 12. CDR1 SGHRS and CDR2 YFSETQ come from the germline V gene. The CDR3 contains 16 residues.